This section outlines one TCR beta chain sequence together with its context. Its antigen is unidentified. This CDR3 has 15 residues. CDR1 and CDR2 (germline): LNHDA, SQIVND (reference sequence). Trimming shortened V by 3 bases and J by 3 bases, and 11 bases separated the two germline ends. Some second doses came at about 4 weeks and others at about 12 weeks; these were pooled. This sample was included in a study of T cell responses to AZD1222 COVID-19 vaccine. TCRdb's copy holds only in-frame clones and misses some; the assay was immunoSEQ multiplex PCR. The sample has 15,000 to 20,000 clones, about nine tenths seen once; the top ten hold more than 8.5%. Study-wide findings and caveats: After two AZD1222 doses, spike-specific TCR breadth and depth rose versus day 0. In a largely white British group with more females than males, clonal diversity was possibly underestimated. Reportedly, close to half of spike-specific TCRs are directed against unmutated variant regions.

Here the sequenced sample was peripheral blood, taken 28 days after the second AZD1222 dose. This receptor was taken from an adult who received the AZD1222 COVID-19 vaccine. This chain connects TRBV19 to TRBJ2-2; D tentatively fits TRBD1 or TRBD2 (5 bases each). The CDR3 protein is CASSIGALDTGELFF. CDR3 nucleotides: TGTGCCAGTAGTATCGGGGCGTTGGACACCGGGGAGCTGTTTTTT.